This T cell receptor (beta chain) came from a study of beta chain features in type 1 diabetes. In the study overall: Analysis included roughly 100 million sorted cells drawn from all samples.

The entirety of the isolated RNA underwent reverse transcription, so expressed TCRB transcripts were sequenced. Sequencing used immunoSEQ multiplex PCR; TCRdb keeps in-frame clones, though not all of them. The sample includes around 250,000 clones, around 68% seen only once; the top ten take 0.053%. The germline gives CDR1 SGDLS, CDR2 YYNGEE. The CDR3 loop spans 12 amino acids. V gave up 3 bases and J gave up 7 bases, with 11 bases separating them. Staining for CD45RO/CCR7/CD25/CD127/CD95/CD27 allowed sorting of CD4+ naive, central memory, regulatory and stem cell-like memory cells. Sequencing used naive CD4+ T cells from blood. This TCR was sampled from a young man in good health. This rearrangement joins TRBV9 to TRBJ2-7, with TRBD1 as a possible D gene (6 bases). The DNA for the CDR3 is TGTGCCAGCAGCGGTGTAAGGGGGGAGCAGTACTTC. As protein: CASSGVRGEQYF.